This record concerns one TCR beta chain sequence. Its matching antigen is unknown. The sample is drawn from a study of T cell clones after liver transplantation. Clones were sequenced by immunoSEQ multiplex PCR, and TCRdb holds only the in-frame ones, with some missing. This table has tens of thousands of clones, 70% to 90% appearing once. Notes on the study in general: Small, mixed patient groups and varying post-transplant times limit these conclusions.

Sequencing used CD4+ T cells from blood, obtained at the 22-month timepoint. The receptor's source is a human patient who received a liver transplant. Among the T cells, some may be from the graft donor.

The CDR3 reads CARAGLGTDTQYF. The CDR3 bases are TGTGCCAGAGCGGGACTGGGGACAGATACGCAGTATTTT. This sequence joins TRBV5-3 and TRBJ2-3; D may be TRBD2 (6 bases). TRBV5-3 belongs to the ORF category, with a function that is uncertain. V dropped 7 bases and J dropped 3 bases, with 12 bases sitting between them. The CDR3 covers 13 residues.